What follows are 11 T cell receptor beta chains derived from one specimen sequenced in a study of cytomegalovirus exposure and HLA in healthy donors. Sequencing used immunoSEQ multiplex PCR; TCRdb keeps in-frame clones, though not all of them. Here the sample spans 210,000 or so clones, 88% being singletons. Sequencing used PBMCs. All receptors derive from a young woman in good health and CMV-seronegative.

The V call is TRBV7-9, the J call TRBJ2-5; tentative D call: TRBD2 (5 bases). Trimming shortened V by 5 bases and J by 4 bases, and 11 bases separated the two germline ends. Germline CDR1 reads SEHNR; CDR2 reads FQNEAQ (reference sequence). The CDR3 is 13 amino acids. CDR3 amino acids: CASSPRAPETQYF. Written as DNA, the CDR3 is TGTGCCAGCAGCCCGAGGGCCCCAGAGACCCAGTACTTC.

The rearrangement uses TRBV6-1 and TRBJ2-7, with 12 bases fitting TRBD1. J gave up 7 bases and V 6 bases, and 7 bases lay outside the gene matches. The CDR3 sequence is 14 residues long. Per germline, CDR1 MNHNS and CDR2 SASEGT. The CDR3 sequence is CASRTGQGAWEQYF. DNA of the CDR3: TGTGCCAGCAGAACGGGACAGGGGGCTTGGGAGCAGTACTTC.

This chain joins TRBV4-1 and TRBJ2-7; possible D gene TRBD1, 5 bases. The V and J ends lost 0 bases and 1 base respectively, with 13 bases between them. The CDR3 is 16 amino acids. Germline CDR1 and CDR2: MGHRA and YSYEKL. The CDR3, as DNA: TGCGCCAGCAGCCAAGATCAGGCCAGGGTTTCCTACGAGCAGTACTTC. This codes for CASSQDQARVSYEQYF.

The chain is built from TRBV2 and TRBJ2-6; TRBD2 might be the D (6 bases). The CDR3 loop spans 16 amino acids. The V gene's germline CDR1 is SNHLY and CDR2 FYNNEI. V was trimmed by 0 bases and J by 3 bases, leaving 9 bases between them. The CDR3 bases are TGTGCCAGCAGTGAAGCGACGGGGGTTGGGGCCAACGTCCTGACTTTC. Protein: CASSEATGVGANVLTF.

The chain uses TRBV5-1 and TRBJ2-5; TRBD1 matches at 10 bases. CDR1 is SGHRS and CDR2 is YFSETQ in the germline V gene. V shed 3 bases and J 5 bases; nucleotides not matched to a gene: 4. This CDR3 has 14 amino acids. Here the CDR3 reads CASSSTGGAETQYF. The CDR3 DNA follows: TGCGCCAGCAGCTCGACAGGGGGCGCGGAGACCCAGTACTTC. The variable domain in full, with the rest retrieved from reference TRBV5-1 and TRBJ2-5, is KAGVTQTPRYLIKTRGQQVTLSCSPISGHRSVSWYQQTPGQGLQFLFEYFSETQRNKGNFPGRFSGRQFSNSRSEMNVSTLELGDSALYLCASSSTGGAETQYFGPGTRLLVL.

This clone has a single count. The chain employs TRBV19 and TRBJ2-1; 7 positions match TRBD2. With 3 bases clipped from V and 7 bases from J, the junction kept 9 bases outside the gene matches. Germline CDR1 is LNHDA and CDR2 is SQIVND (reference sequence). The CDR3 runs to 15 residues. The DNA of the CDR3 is TGTGCCAGTAGTATCTTGGCGGGAGTTTCTAATGAGCAGTTCTTC. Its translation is CASSILAGVSNEQFF.

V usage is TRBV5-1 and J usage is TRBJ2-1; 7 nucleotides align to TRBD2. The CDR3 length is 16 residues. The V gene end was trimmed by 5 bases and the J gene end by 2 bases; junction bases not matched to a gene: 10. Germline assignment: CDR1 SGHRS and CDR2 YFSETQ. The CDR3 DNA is TGCGCCAGCAGTCTGTCGGGGGGATTCGCCTACAATGAGCAGTTCTTC. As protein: CASSLSGGFAYNEQFF.

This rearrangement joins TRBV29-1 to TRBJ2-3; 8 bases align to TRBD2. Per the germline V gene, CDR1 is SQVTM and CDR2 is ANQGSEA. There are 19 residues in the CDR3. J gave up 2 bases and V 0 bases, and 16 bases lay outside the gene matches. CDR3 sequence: CSVEDYEEERGLVTDTQYF. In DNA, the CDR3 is TGCAGCGTTGAAGATTACGAAGAGGAGAGGGGACTAGTCACAGATACGCAGTATTTT.

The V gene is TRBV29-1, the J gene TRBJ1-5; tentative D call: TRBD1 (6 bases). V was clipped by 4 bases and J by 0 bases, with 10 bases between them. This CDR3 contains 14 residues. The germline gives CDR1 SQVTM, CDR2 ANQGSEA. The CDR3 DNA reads TGCAGCGTTGCAACACAGGGTAGCAATCAGCCCCAGCATTTT. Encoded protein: CSVATQGSNQPQHF.

Here the CDR3 DNA reads TGTGCCAGCATTGGTAGCGGGCACAACACCTACAATGAGCAGTTCTTC. It codes for CASIGSGHNTYNEQFF. The chain links TRBV6-6 to TRBJ2-1; 7 positions match TRBD2. With V trimmed by 7 bases and J by 2 bases, 11 bases remained unmatched. The CDR3 runs 16 residues. From germline, CDR1 is MNHNY and CDR2 SVGAGI (reference sequence).

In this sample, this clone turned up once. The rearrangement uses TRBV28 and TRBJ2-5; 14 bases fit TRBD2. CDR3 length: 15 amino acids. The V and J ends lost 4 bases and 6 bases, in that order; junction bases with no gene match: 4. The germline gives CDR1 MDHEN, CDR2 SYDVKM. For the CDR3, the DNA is TGTGCCAGCAGTTGGGGACTAGCGGGAGTTAAGACCCAGTACTTC. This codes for CASSWGLAGVKTQYF.